The present T cell receptor (beta chain) was sequenced within a study of cytomegalovirus exposure and HLA in healthy donors. The ends were cut back, 0 bases at V and 0 bases at J, with 10 bases in the middle. Germline V gives CDR1 MGHRA, CDR2 YSYEKL. The CDR3 covers 16 residues. The PCR was carried out with 60 Vbeta primers and 13 Jbeta primers. TCRdb's copy holds only in-frame clones and misses some; the assay was immunoSEQ multiplex PCR. The sample carries 100,000 to 150,000 clones, around 78% recorded once. Sequenced: PBMCs. This TCR was sampled from a woman aged 45-59 years in good health and CMV-seronegative. The chain joins TRBV4-1 to TRBJ2-3; D is ambiguous. The CDR3 here is CASSQERDGSTDTQYF. The CDR3 DNA reads as TGCGCCAGCAGCCAAGAACGAGACGGGAGCACAGATACGCAGTATTTT.